The T cell receptor (beta chain) under discussion was sequenced for a study of blood T cell repertoires in COVID-19. Background on the study: Sources were T cells, B-cell-depleted T cells, or PBMCs; the material itself was cDNA or gDNA.

Only in-frame clones appear in the TCRdb table, and some are missing; sequencing was by immunoSEQ multiplex PCR. Of approximately 280,000 clones listed, 75% to 90% are singletons. This CDR3 is built from 14 residues. The germline V and J ends were trimmed by 5 bases and 3 bases, with 13 bases remaining between them. Germline values: CDR1 MNHEY, CDR2 SVGAGI. The rearrangement uses TRBV6-5 and TRBJ1-1; D is perhaps TRBD1 (6 bases). Specimen: peripheral blood. This receptor was identified in a man in his fifties or sixties with acute or convalescent COVID-19. This CDR3 is CASSTQGFHTEAFF. CDR3 nucleotide sequence: TGTGCCAGCAGTACACAGGGATTTCACACTGAAGCTTTCTTT.